This entry concerns a single T cell receptor (beta chain). This sample was taken from a study of blood T cell repertoires in COVID-19. Study at large: Sites in the United States, Italy and Spain provided acute and convalescent COVID-19 samples. The analysed material was cDNA or gDNA that came from T cells, B-cell-depleted T cells, or PBMCs.

CDR1 MDHEN and CDR2 SYDVKM come from the germline V gene. This CDR3 contains 16 residues. With V trimmed by 1 base and J by 4 bases, 6 bases remained unmatched. Authors' analysis steps: Nucleated cell counts were estimated from reference gene primer amplification. Sequencing used immunoSEQ multiplex PCR; TCRdb keeps in-frame clones, though not all of them. For V, J and clone size, that table is used; D and trimming come from the DNA. The sample holds 300,000 to 450,000 clones, 85% seen once. Sequencing used peripheral blood. V and J are TRBV28 and TRBJ2-7; 11 nucleotides align to TRBD2. The receptor's source is a young woman with acute or convalescent COVID-19. CDR3 coding DNA: TGTGCCAGCAGTTTATCACCGGGACTAGCGGAATACGAGCAGTACTTC. Protein: CASSLSPGLAEYEQYF.